The text below deals with one T cell receptor (beta chain). The antigen is unknown. TCRdb re-called the 5' RACE reads; one entry per CDR3 protein, DNA not given. The data include approximately 110,000 distinct CDR3 sequences; the top ten clones carry around 11%. These data come from a study of monozygotic twins with inflammatory bowel disease. Germline lookup yields CDR1 MNHEY and CDR2 SVGAGI. CDR3 length: 13 residues. Skipping T cell sorting, the study isolated total RNA directly from whole blood. Findings and limits, study-wide: Clonotype sharing was lower in IBD patients than healthy twins, most markedly with disease activity. Nothing supported a single strong signal or clonotype that was associated with IBD.

This TCR was recovered from a human donor with ulcerative colitis or Crohn's disease, or a healthy co-twin of an affected twin (not recorded which). Material for sequencing was blood. J is TRBJ2-5 and V is TRBV6-5. This chain's CDR3 is CASSWYSQETQYF.